The rows below give T cell receptor beta chains drawn from one sample of a study of T cells after yellow fever vaccination. TCRdb ran MiXCR on the 5' RACE reads and lists one entry per CDR3 protein. Of a few hundred thousand distinct CDR3 sequences listed, less than 3.5% are singletons. The starting material was CD4+ T cells sorted from PBMCs, obtained 10 days after the yellow fever booster vaccination. The receptors come from a man aged 18 to 30 who received the YFV17D yellow fever vaccine. The CDR3 runs from the conserved cysteine through the conserved F or W. A D gene is named only where the DNA matches it firmly. Clone size is stated in some rows and not others, as once, few, many or a class when expanded.

clone_size j_call v_call d_call cdr3_length cdr3_nt cdr3_aa
NA TRBJ2-1 TRBV6-2/TRBV6-3 TRBD2 11 TGTGCCAGCAGGGGAGGGGTTGAGCAGTTCTTC CASRGGVEQFF
many TRBJ1-1 TRBV11-2 TRBD1 15 TGTGCCAGCAGCTTAGAAGCAGGGGGCATAGCTGAAGCTTTCTTT CASSLEAGGIAEAFF
NA TRBJ2-4 TRBV5-5 TRBD1 20 TGTGCCAGCAGCCTCCCACAGGGGGAATACCGCCCCGTAGCCAAAAACATTCAGTACTTC CASSLPQGEYRPVAKNIQYF
NA TRBJ1-5 TRBV7-8 TRBD1 18 TGTGCCAGCAGCTTAGTGGCCCGGACAGGGAGGATCAATCAGCCCCAGCATTTT CASSLVARTGRINQPQHF
NA TRBJ1-1 TRBV6-5 NA 15 TGTGCCAGCAGTTATTCGGTTGTGTTGGACACTGAAGCTTTCTTT CASSYSVVLDTEAFF
many TRBJ2-7 TRBV18 TRBD1 15 TGTGCCAGCTCACCACTGGGACAGGGCGCTCCCGAGCAGTACTTC CASSPLGQGAPEQYF
NA TRBJ1-6 TRBV19 TRBD1 14 TGTGCCAGTAGTATCCAGGGGGCAAATTCACCCCTCCACTTT CASSIQGANSPLHF
NA TRBJ2-3 TRBV20-1 NA 13 TGCAGTGCTAAGGACTACAACACAGATACGCAGTATTTT CSAKDYNTDTQYF
few TRBJ2-6 TRBV19 NA 15 TGTGCCAGTAGTGCCGGGAACTCTGGGGCCAACGTCCTGACTTTC CASSAGNSGANVLTF
many TRBJ2-7 TRBV7-9 NA 17 TGTGCCAGCAGCTTAGCGAATCGGCTCGGGAGCTCCTACGAGCAGTACTTC CASSLANRLGSSYEQYF
NA TRBJ2-1 TRBV24-1 NA 11 TGTGCCACCGAAAACTACAATGAGCAGTTCTTC CATENYNEQFF
many TRBJ1-2 TRBV7-2 NA 15 TGTGCCAGCAGCCCAGTGGGGGGAAATAACTATGGCTACACCTTC CASSPVGGNNYGYTF
many TRBJ2-1 TRBV5-1 TRBD2 15 TGCGCCAGCAGCTTGGGGCTAGCGGTCTACAATGAGCAGTTCTTC CASSLGLAVYNEQFF
NA TRBJ2-7 TRBV3-1 NA 13 TGTGCCAGCAGCCAAGGAGGGGGCTACGAGCAGTACTTC CASSQGGGYEQYF
few TRBJ1-2 TRBV7-3 TRBD1 13 TGTGCCAGCAGCAATTCAGGGGGTCGTGGCTACACCTTC CASSNSGGRGYTF
many TRBJ1-6 TRBV15 TRBD1 17 TGTGCCACCAGCAGAGATTACGGAGGGGGCGGTAATTCACCCCTCCACTTT CATSRDYGGGGNSPLHF
many TRBJ1-5 TRBV6-1 NA 13 TGTGCCAGCCTCGTTAGACCCGGGCAGCCCCAGCATTTT CASLVRPGQPQHF
many TRBJ2-5 TRBV7-3 NA 17 TGTGCCAGCAGCTTAAATCGGGGCGGGGGCCACGGGGAGACCCAGTACTTC CASSLNRGGGHGETQYF
few TRBJ2-2 TRBV7-8 NA 14 TGTGCCAGTTGTTTGGCGGAGAACACCGGGGAGCTGTTTTTT CASCLAENTGELFF
few TRBJ1-2 TRBV6-5 NA 15 TGTGCCAGCAGTTACTCGAAAGGGGGGGACTATGGCTACACCTTC CASSYSKGGDYGYTF
many TRBJ2-3 TRBV20-1 NA 14 TGCAGTGCTAGGGGGACCTCTAGCACAGATACGCAGTATTTT CSARGTSSTDTQYF
NA TRBJ1-4 TRBV5-1 NA 16 TGCGCCAGCAGCTTGGCCCGGGGCTCGCCTAATGAAAAACTGTTTTTT CASSLARGSPNEKLFF
few TRBJ1-2 TRBV19 NA 16 TGTGCCAGTAGAGATCGTGACAGGAACTTTCTCTATGGCTACACCTTC CASRDRDRNFLYGYTF
many TRBJ2-1 TRBV29-1 NA 12 TGCAGCGTTGCTAGTCCTTGGGATGAGCAGTTCTTC CSVASPWDEQFF
many TRBJ2-7 TRBV6-2/TRBV6-3 NA 14 TGTGCCAGCACTTTAAGCGGGTGGGCTTACGAGCAGTACTTC CASTLSGWAYEQYF
few TRBJ1-1 TRBV5-5 TRBD1 16 TGTGCCAGCAGCTCACTCCATGGGACAGTGAACACTGAAGCTTTCTTT CASSSLHGTVNTEAFF
few TRBJ2-7 TRBV10-3 NA 14 TGTGCCATCAGTGAACAGGAACAGAACTACGAGCAGTACTTC CAISEQEQNYEQYF
many TRBJ1-2 TRBV20-1 NA 12 TGCAGTGCTAGAGATCGCGGGGTTGGCTACACCTTC CSARDRGVGYTF
many TRBJ2-1 TRBV7-9 NA 13 TGTGCCAGCAGCTTAGCCCGGGAAAGTGAGCAGTTCTTC CASSLARESEQFF
many TRBJ2-2 TRBV12-3/TRBV12-4 NA 16 TGTGCCAGCAGTTTATCGGGGTACCAGTCCCCCGGGGAGCTGTTTTTT CASSLSGYQSPGELFF
few TRBJ1-5 TRBV10-2 NA 12 TGCGCCAGCGCAAGGAGCAATCAGCCCCAGCATTTT CASARSNQPQHF
few TRBJ2-5 TRBV4-1 TRBD2 18 TGCGCCAGCAGCCTTCCGACCGGGACTAGCAGGGCTGGGGAGACCCAGTACTTC CASSLPTGTSRAGETQYF
many TRBJ1-2 TRBV20-1 TRBD1 12 TGCAGTGCTCCAGACAGGGTCTCCGGCTACACCTTC CSAPDRVSGYTF
many TRBJ2-2 TRBV7-2 TRBD1 14 TGTGCCAGCAGTTTACAGGGGAGCACCGGGGAGCTGTTTTTT CASSLQGSTGELFF
many TRBJ1-2 TRBV14 NA 13 TGTGCCAGCAGCCCCAGACGGGGGGGGCTTTACACCTTC CASSPRRGGLYTF
many TRBJ2-1 TRBV12-3/TRBV12-4 NA 14 TGTGCCAGCAGTGAAAGTAGCTCCTACAATGAGCAGTTCTTC CASSESSSYNEQFF
many TRBJ1-3 TRBV6-5 NA 14 TGTGCCAGCACCCCGGGGCGAAATGGAAACACCATATATTTT CASTPGRNGNTIYF
few TRBJ1-1 TRBV3-1 NA 14 TGTGCCAGCAGCCAAGATCCAGGGGTCACTGAAGCTTTCTTT CASSQDPGVTEAFF
NA TRBJ1-5 TRBV20-1 NA 14 TGCAGTGCTCGTAGAGGGGATAGCAATCAGCCCCAGCATTTT CSARRGDSNQPQHF
NA TRBJ1-2 TRBV12-3/TRBV12-4 TRBD1 13 TGTGCCAGCAGCAAGGACAGGGGGTATGGCTACACCTTC CASSKDRGYGYTF
NA TRBJ2-4 TRBV7-2 NA 14 TGTGCCAGCAGCCGGGGACTCAACAAAAACATTCAGTACTTC CASSRGLNKNIQYF
many TRBJ1-2 TRBV7-2 TRBD1 18 TGTGCCAGCAGCTCAGATCCCATTCCCGGGACAGCCCTATATGGCTACACCTTC CASSSDPIPGTALYGYTF
many TRBJ1-1 TRBV11-2 TRBD1 19 TGTGCCAGCAGCTTACCCCGGCCCGGGACAGGGACCATTGTCACTGAAGCTTTCTTT CASSLPRPGTGTIVTEAFF
many TRBJ2-7 TRBV30 NA 12 TGTGCCTGGGGAGGGGGGGGAAACGAGCAGTACTTC CAWGGGGNEQYF
few TRBJ2-7 TRBV20-1 TRBD1 14 TGCAGTGCTAGATTGGACAGGGGCGTATACGAGCAGTACTTC CSARLDRGVYEQYF
many TRBJ2-1 TRBV5-1 TRBD2 14 TGCGCCAGTGCCGGGACTAGCGGGAACAATGAGCAGTTCTTC CASAGTSGNNEQFF
NA TRBJ2-1 TRBV12-3/TRBV12-4 TRBD1 14 TGTGCCAGCAGCCGGACAGGATCGAACAATGAGCAGTTCTTC CASSRTGSNNEQFF
many TRBJ2-1 TRBV6-5 NA 16 TGTGCCAGCAGTTACTCGAGGCAAGTGATGGACAATGAGCAGTTCTTC CASSYSRQVMDNEQFF
few TRBJ1-2 TRBV5-1 TRBD1 14 TGCGCCAGCAATAATGAACAGGGGGCCCGTGGCTACACCTTC CASNNEQGARGYTF
few TRBJ1-2 TRBV27 NA 16 TGTGCCAGCAGTCCCCGACGGGTTCCGGACAGATATGGCTACACCTTC CASSPRRVPDRYGYTF
few TRBJ1-4 TRBV29-1 NA 13 TGCAGCGCTCTGAGTCCAACTAATGAAAAACTGTTTTTT CSALSPTNEKLFF
many TRBJ1-1 TRBV20-1 NA 15 TGCAGTGCTAGAACAGTCCCCAACCTGAACACTGAAGCTTTCTTT CSARTVPNLNTEAFF
many TRBJ2-5 TRBV7-2 NA 14 TGTGCCAGCAGCGTACAAACAAGCGCGGAGACCCAGTACTTC CASSVQTSAETQYF
few TRBJ2-7 TRBV24-1 TRBD1 14 TGTGCCACGATCCGAGGACAGGGAGAAAGTGAGCAGTACTTC CATIRGQGESEQYF
NA TRBJ2-6 TRBV7-9 NA 18 TGTGCCAGCAGCTCGCCTGGGGGCGGTAGCTCTGGGGCCAACGTCCTGACTTTC CASSSPGGGSSGANVLTF
many TRBJ2-3 TRBV6-1 NA 13 TGTGCCAGCAGGTGGGGCGCTGGGGATACGCAGTATTTT CASRWGAGDTQYF
few TRBJ2-3 TRBV29-1 NA 11 TGCAGCGTCGCCGACCTGAGTACGCAGTATTTT CSVADLSTQYF
many TRBJ2-7 TRBV10-2 TRBD2 15 TGCGCCAGCAGTCTTAGCGGGGGGGAAACCTACGAGCAGTACTTC CASSLSGGETYEQYF
many TRBJ2-7 TRBV5-4 NA 14 TGTGCCAGCAGCTCCAGGGGAGGTTCCTACGAGCAGTACTTC CASSSRGGSYEQYF